This T cell receptor (beta chain) originates from a study of shared clonotypes between healthy human individuals. In this sample, this clone turned up once. Profiled with immunoSEQ multiplex PCR; TCRdb holds only in-frame clones, not every one. The table lists approximately 700,000 clones, 55% to 85% of them singletons. The sample comprised memory CD4+ T cells sorted from blood. The subset: CD45RA-negative fraction. The source is a woman aged 25 to 39 in good health.

The CDR3 coding sequence is TGTGCCAGCAGCCAAGAGGGACTAGCGGGTTCCCGAGTTAGCTCCTACGAGCAGTACTTC. It yields the protein CASSQEGLAGSRVSSYEQYF. This chain joins TRBV4-2 and TRBJ2-7; 12 nucleotides agree with TRBD2. Germline V gene data show CDR1 as LGHNA and CDR2 as YNFKEQ. This CDR3 has 20 amino acids. V shed 0 bases and J 0 bases; nucleotides not matched to a gene: 12.